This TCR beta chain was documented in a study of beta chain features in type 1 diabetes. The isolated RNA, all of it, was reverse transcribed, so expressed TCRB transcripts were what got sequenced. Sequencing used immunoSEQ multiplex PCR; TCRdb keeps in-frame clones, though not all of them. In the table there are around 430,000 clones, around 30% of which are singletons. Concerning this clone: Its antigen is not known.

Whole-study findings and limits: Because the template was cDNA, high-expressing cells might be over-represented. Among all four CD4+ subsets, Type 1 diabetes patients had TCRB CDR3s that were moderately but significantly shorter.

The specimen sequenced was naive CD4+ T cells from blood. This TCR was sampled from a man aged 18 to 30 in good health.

CDR3 sequence reads: CASSSDRETQYF. CDR3 DNA sequence: TGTGCCAGCAGCAGTGATAGGGAGACCCAGTACTTC. V and J are TRBV9 and TRBJ2-5, with D uncertain. This CDR3 comprises 12 residues. The germline V and J ends were trimmed by 4 bases and 5 bases, with 9 bases remaining between them. The germline V gene has CDR1 SGDLS and CDR2 YYNGEE.